This TCR beta chain was recorded in a study of T-cell reconstitution after alpha-beta-depleted transplantation in children. Study conclusions and caveats: T-cell numbers and diversity, one year after transplant, stemmed largely from T cells that were newly produced. The origin of high day-60 TCRbeta diversity in some patients lay in surviving recipient T cells and thymic progenitors. Reportedly, only several hundred clones from non-depleted graft cells drove alpha-beta T-cell counts at about two months.

As regards this clonotype: The target antigen is unknown.

Trimming took 6 bases from V and 2 from J; bases not matched to a gene: 7. Per the germline V gene, CDR1 is ENHRY and CDR2 is SYGVKD. The CDR3 runs to 15 residues. Preparation of the TCRbeta library was carried out with unique molecular identifiers. MiXCR was run by TCRdb on the PCR reads, yielding one entry per CDR3 protein. This table has about 130,000 distinct CDR3 sequences, 8.5% to 10% appearing once. Here the sequenced sample was PBMCs, mostly from graft donor cells, taken 180 days after TCRalphabeta/CD19-depleted stem cell transplant. The chain uses TRBV10-3 and TRBJ2-7, with 10 bases identical to TRBD2. This TCR was sampled from a girl under two years old who had a stem cell transplant for combined immunodeficiency, so the T cells may come from the graft donor. CDR3: CAIREGLAAPYEQYF. DNA for the CDR3: TGTGCCATCAGGGAAGGACTAGCGGCCCCCTACGAGCAGTACTTC.